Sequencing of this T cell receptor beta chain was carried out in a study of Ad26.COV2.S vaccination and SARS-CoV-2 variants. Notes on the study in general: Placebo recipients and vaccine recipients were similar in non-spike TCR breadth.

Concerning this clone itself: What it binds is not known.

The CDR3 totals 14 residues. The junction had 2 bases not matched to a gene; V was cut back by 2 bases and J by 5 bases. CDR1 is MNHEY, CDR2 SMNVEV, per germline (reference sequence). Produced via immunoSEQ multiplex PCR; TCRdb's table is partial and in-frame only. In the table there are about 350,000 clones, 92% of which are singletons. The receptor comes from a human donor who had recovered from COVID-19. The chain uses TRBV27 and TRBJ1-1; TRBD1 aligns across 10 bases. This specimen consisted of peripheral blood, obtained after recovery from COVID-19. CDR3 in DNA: TGTGCCAGCAGTTTAGACAGGGGGCGAACTGAAGCTTTCTTT. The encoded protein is CASSLDRGRTEAFF.